This T cell receptor (beta chain) was sequenced during a study of blood T cell repertoires in COVID-19. Across the study: Sources were T cells, B-cell-depleted T cells, or PBMCs; the material itself was cDNA or gDNA.

Generated by immunoSEQ multiplex PCR, the TCRdb table keeps only in-frame clones and is missing some. The sample includes a few hundred thousand clones, roughly nine tenths of them seen just once. Germline V gene lookup returns CDR1 KGHDR and CDR2 SFDVKD. Trimming shortened V by 4 bases and J by 4 bases, and 15 bases separated the two germline ends. The length of the CDR3 is 16 residues. This chain joins TRBV24-1 and TRBJ1-4; D is ambiguous. Sequencing was performed on PBMCs or T cells enriched from blood (not recorded which). The TCR originated in a woman in her 40s who had been exposed to COVID-19. The CDR3 protein is CATSDRRTARNEKLFF. The CDR3 DNA is TGTGCCACCAGTGACCGACGGACTGCCCGTAATGAAAAACTGTTTTTT.